The rows below give T cell receptor beta chains drawn from one sample of a study of CD8 T cells in ankylosing spondylitis. From the 5' RACE reads, TCRdb called clonotypes with MiXCR, one entry per CDR3 protein. The sample lists around 30,000 distinct CDR3 sequences, around 5.2% seen once, with around 1.8% in the top ten. The sample taken for sequencing was blood, either unsorted or a sorted T cell fraction (not recorded which). Every receptor here comes from a female donor with ankylosing spondylitis or in good health (not recorded which). Each CDR3 is given with its conserved first and last residue. D genes are given only for firm matches. Size is stated as once, few or many counts, or a class when the clone is expanded.

V	size	J	D	DNA	CDR3
TRBV9	many	TRBJ1-6	NA	TGTGCCAGCAGCCCCGGGACGTTTAGCTCCTATAATTCACCCCTCCACTTT	CASSPGTFSSYNSPLHF
TRBV9	many	TRBJ1-1	NA	TGTGCCAGCAGCGTAGGACTAACGGATTGGGGAGCTTTT	CASSVGLTDWGAF
TRBV9	many	TRBJ1-2	NA	TGTGCCAGCAGCGTAGATGGTAGAGCTAACTATGGCTACACCTTC	CASSVDGRANYGYTF
TRBV9	many	TRBJ1-5	TRBD1	TGTGCCAGCAGCGCTTCAGGGGGGCAGCCCCAGCATTTT	CASSASGGQPQHF
TRBV9	many	TRBJ1-1	TRBD1	TGTGCCAGCAGCGTGGGGGACAGGGTATCCGACACTGAAGCTTTCTTT	CASSVGDRVSDTEAFF
TRBV9	many	TRBJ2-3	NA	TGTGCCAGCAGCGGAGTCCGGGACACCCCTAGCACAGATACGCAGTATTTT	CASSGVRDTPSTDTQYF
TRBV9	many	TRBJ2-7	NA	TGTGCCAGCAGCGCCCAACAGGATACCTACGAGCAGTACTTC	CASSAQQDTYEQYF
TRBV9	many	TRBJ1-6	TRBD1	TGTGCCAGCGGATCGGGACAGGGAAATTCACCCCTCCACTTT	CASGSGQGNSPLHF
TRBV9	many	TRBJ2-1	TRBD2	TGTGCCAGCAGCCCACGGACTAGCGGGAGATACAATGAGCAGTTCTTC	CASSPRTSGRYNEQFF
TRBV9	few	TRBJ2-3	NA	TGTGCCAGCAGCGTAGCCCCACCCCCGGATACGCAGTATTTT	CASSVAPPPDTQYF
TRBV9	many	TRBJ2-1	NA	TGTGCCAGCAGCGCCCGAGTTGGGGGGGCTATCTCCTACAATGAGCAGTTCTTC	CASSARVGGAISYNEQFF
TRBV9	many	TRBJ2-1	NA	TGTGCCAGCAGCGTCCGAGCGGTCGACTACAATGAGCAGTTCTTC	CASSVRAVDYNEQFF
TRBV9	many	TRBJ2-7	TRBD2	TGTGCCAGCAGCACCCATCCAGCGGGAGGAACCTACGAGCAGTACTTC	CASSTHPAGGTYEQYF
TRBV9	few	TRBJ1-2	NA	TGTGCCAGCAGCATCACAGGGCGCGGCTACACCTTC	CASSITGRGYTF
TRBV9	many	TRBJ2-1	NA	TGTGCCAGCAGCGTCGGTAGCGAGAATGAGCAGTTCTTC	CASSVGSENEQFF
TRBV9	many	TRBJ2-5	TRBD2	TGTGCCAGCAGCTCCGGGACTAGCGGGAGGTTAGAGACCCAGTACTTC	CASSSGTSGRLETQYF
TRBV9	medium-sized	TRBJ1-2	NA	TGTGCCAGCAGCGCCCGGCGGGGCGCCGGCGGTGGCTACACCTTC	CASSARRGAGGGYTF
TRBV9	many	TRBJ2-3	TRBD1	TGTGCCAGCAGCGTAGCTGGGACAGCTTCAGATACGCAGTATTTT	CASSVAGTASDTQYF
TRBV9	many	TRBJ2-7	NA	TGTGCCAGCAGCGTAGGTACTAGCATGGGCGAGCAGTACTTC	CASSVGTSMGEQYF
TRBV9	medium-sized	TRBJ2-7	NA	TGTGCCAGCAGCGTAGGCCATCGCTCCTACGAGCAGTACTTC	CASSVGHRSYEQYF
TRBV9	many	TRBJ1-1	NA	TGTGCCAGCAGCGTAGTGGCAGGAGCAGAAGCGGTCTTT	CASSVVAGAEAVF
TRBV9	many	TRBJ2-7	TRBD2	TGTGCCAGCAGCGTAGCCGGGACTAGCGGGGGTCACGAGCAGTACTTC	CASSVAGTSGGHEQYF
TRBV9	many	TRBJ2-2	NA	TGTGCCAGCAGCCCCCCCCGGGGCGACCTTGGGGAGCTGTTTTTT	CASSPPRGDLGELFF
TRBV9	medium-sized	TRBJ1-4	NA	TGTGCCAGCAGGGGGGCCGATGAAAAACTGTTTTTT	CASRGADEKLFF
TRBV9	large	TRBJ2-7	TRBD1	TGTGCCAGCAGCGTAGCTCCGGGACAGGGAAAAGGCGAGCAGTACTTC	CASSVAPGQGKGEQYF
TRBV9	many	TRBJ2-1	NA	TGTGCCAGCAGCGGTGGACAGAGGTACAATGAGCAGTTCTTC	CASSGGQRYNEQFF
TRBV9	medium-sized	TRBJ2-3	NA	TGTGCCAGCAGCGTAATCGGCGACACAGATACGCAGTATTTT	CASSVIGDTDTQYF
TRBV9	many	TRBJ1-1	NA	TGTGCCAGCAGCGTCGACGCCGGCGGAGCTTTCTTT	CASSVDAGGAFF
TRBV9	few	TRBJ2-7	TRBD2	TGTGCCAGCAGCCCAAGGACTAGCGAGTATTCCTACGAGCAGTACTTC	CASSPRTSEYSYEQYF
TRBV9	many	TRBJ2-3	TRBD2	TGTGCCAGCAGTTATCAGGCTAGCGGGAGTAGGACAGATACGCAGTATTTT	CASSYQASGSRTDTQYF
TRBV9	many	TRBJ2-5	NA	TGTGCCAGCAGCGCCGTCGGCGGTTGGGAGACCCAGTACTTC	CASSAVGGWETQYF
TRBV9	many	TRBJ2-5	NA	TGTGCCAGCAGCGTAGCCATCTCCAACCAAGAGATCCAGTACTTC	CASSVAISNQEIQYF
TRBV9	many	TRBJ2-3	NA	TGTGCCAGCAGCCCTTGGGGAGATACGCAGTATTTT	CASSPWGDTQYF
TRBV9	medium-sized	TRBJ1-2	NA	TGTGCCAGCAGCGTAGGTCCCGGGCTGGCCTATGGCTACACCTTC	CASSVGPGLAYGYTF
TRBV9	many	TRBJ2-7	TRBD2	TGTGCCAGCGGAACCAGCGGGAGGGCGGGGGAGCAGTACTTC	CASGTSGRAGEQYF
TRBV9	once	TRBJ2-5	TRBD1	TGTGCCAGCAGCGCCAGACCGGGACAGCAAGAGACCCAGTACTTC	CASSARPGQQETQYF
TRBV9	many	TRBJ2-1	NA	TGTGCCAGCAGCCCCACCCCAGTGACCGTCGGTGAGCAGTTCTTC	CASSPTPVTVGEQFF